This TCR beta chain was retrieved from a study of T cells in Graves' hyperthyroidism and ophthalmopathy (dated by TCRdb to about 2019). Study-wide context: Peripheral blood was sampled at the time of initial diagnosis, prior to any treatment. Once sampling was done, hyperthyroidism patients were given methimazole at a starting dose of 30 mg daily, whereas ophthalmopathy patients were given high-dose intravenous methylprednisolone. Prospective prediction of ophthalmopathy was tested in an independent validation cohort consisting of some 19 hyperthyroidism patients and around 16 patients who later progressed to ophthalmopathy. The roughly 91 discovery patients were randomly split 7:3 into training and test sets. In addition, the study compared T-cell repertoires in thyroid tissue and in blood from roughly six Graves' hyperthyroidism patients. TCR V-J signatures able to tell the groups apart were searched for in a discovery cohort of 100 or so patients, of whom more than 40 had Graves' ophthalmopathy and 57 had stable Graves' hyperthyroidism. The paper reports TCR Vbeta CDR3 sequencing of 140 or so peripheral blood samples: 40 to 45 ophthalmopathy, over 70 hyperthyroidism and approximately 17 progressor patients.

This clonotype was counted many times. Its antigen target is currently unknown. No base quality values were provided; no much bigger clone lies one nucleotide off. Trimming takes 7 bases off V and 0 bases off J; junction bases not matched to a gene: 7. CDR1 SEHNR and CDR2 FQNEAQ were looked up in the germline V gene (reference sequence). Taken from cysteine to phenylalanine, the CDR3 has 15 residues. This entry keeps only the CDR3 DNA: 45 bases, framed from base 1. Stable Graves' hyperthyroidism was defined as no progression to ophthalmopathy during 18 months of follow-up. The hyperthyroidism patients were between 18 and 65 years old and newly diagnosed, with a disease duration of less than 2 months. Patients with uncontrolled infections, other autoimmune diseases, pregnancy or lactation were excluded. Clinical symptoms, serum thyroxine and TRAb, thyroid ultrasound, and orbital computed tomography formed the basis for the diagnoses. PBMCs were isolated from about 9.1 ml of fresh peripheral blood by Ficoll-Paque density gradient centrifugation. Total RNA was extracted using Trizol reagent, and RNA quality was assessed on an Agilent 2100 Bioanalyzer.

The TCR beta CDR3 regions were amplified from RNA transcripts. The TCR CDR3 was subjected to a first round of RT-PCR using the HTBI primer set and the Qiagen OneStep RT-PCR kit. A second multiplex PCR round built the libraries, followed by size selection and purification. Paired-end sequencing of the libraries was performed with 100 bp reads on an Illumina HiSeq2000. Turning to the authors' computational methods: SOAPnuke was used to process the raw data, removing reads that contained adapters or uncalled bases, had a mean Phred below 15, or lacked an exact match to the constant primer or identifier. COPE v1.2.5 was used to merge high-quality paired reads, and clonotypes were defined as unique nucleotide sequences. MiTCR v1.1 was used to align clonotypes to the IMGT TRBV, TRBD and TRBJ reference segments. Analysis was restricted to V-J combinations with a frequency above 0.0001, which covered about 99% of repertoires. The TCS score was defined as F50 (clonal expansion) divided by E x V (chaos), with BLOSUM62-based TCRdist calculated between CDR3 peptides within each V-J. Welch's t-statistics and random forest reduced 500 to 550 V-J features to fewer than 15, which were used in a naive Bayes classifier (R e1071). TCRdb handled the public reads itself, with Q25 trimming in fastp and clone calling in MiXCR, and kept productive beta chains. Each entry merges the rows of one CDR3 protein and shows their most common DNA and genes. None of the V and J calls come from the authors' own analysis; TCRdb made them. The sample includes 360,000 or so distinct CDR3 sequences, with 19% observed a single time. The top ten constitute 3% to 4% of the sample.

Broad study findings and their caveats: In validation, the model predicted progression to ophthalmopathy with 65% to 71% sensitivity and 72% to 75% specificity, a median of around 6.6 months before onset. No statistical method was used to fix the sample size in advance, and group allocation was not hidden from the investigators. Ophthalmopathy was separated from stable hyperthyroidism by a 13 V-J signature model, with 85% to 90% sensitivity and 81% to 82% specificity obtained in cross-validation and 80%/75% obtained in testing. Most expanded thyroid clonotypes (frequency above 0.001) were also found in blood, which suggests that blood repertoires may mirror thyroid immune responses.

The chain is assembled from TRBV7-9 and TRBJ2-7; 9 bases in the junction line up with TRBD2. The receptor comes from a woman between 18 and 29 years old with Graves' hyperthyroidism. Sequencing was performed on blood. CDR3 sequence: CASIKAGGPSYEQYF. Read as DNA, the sequence is TGTGCCAGCATTAAAGCGGGGGGACCCTCCTACGAGCAGTACTTC.